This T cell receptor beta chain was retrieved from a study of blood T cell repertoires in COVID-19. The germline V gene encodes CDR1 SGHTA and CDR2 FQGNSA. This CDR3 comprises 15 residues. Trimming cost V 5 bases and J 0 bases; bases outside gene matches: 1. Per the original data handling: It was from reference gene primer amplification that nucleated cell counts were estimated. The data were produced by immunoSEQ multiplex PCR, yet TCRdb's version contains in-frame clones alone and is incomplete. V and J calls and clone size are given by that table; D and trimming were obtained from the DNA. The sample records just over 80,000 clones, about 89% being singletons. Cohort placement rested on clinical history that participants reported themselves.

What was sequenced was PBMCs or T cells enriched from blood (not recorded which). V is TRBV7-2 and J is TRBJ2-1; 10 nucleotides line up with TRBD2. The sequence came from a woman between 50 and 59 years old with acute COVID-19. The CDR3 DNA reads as TGTGCCAGCAGCCCTAGCGGGAGCTCCTACAATGAGCAGTTCTTC. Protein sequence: CASSPSGSSYNEQFF.